The sequence of this T cell receptor beta chain was determined in a study of PD-L1 blockade in urothelial cancer. Study-level information: Samples came from 3 weeks, at the second dose, and 6 weeks into treatment. Researchers found blood samples held a median of approximately 150,000 T cells. Study-wide results and limits: Improved survival was predicted by pretreatment blood TCR clonality below the median.

Synthetic TCR analog templates were spiked into each PCR. The assay was immunoSEQ multiplex PCR, and TCRdb's table has in-frame clones only and misses some. Here the sample spans over 65,000 clones, approximately 87% being singletons. Time point defined: pretreatment peripheral blood. As concerns this clone: Its antigen is unknown.

Deletions cut 2 bases from V and 4 bases from J, with 11 bases between. The CDR3 runs 13 residues. Germline CDR1 SQVTM, CDR2 ANQGSEA. V usage is TRBV29-1 and J usage is TRBJ1-1; TRBD1 might be the D (6 bases). The sample was PBMCs, taken around atezolizumab (anti-PD-L1) treatment. This TCR came from an older man with urothelial cancer. The CDR3 DNA follows: TGCAGCGTTGAACAGGGGTCGGGCACTGAAGCTTTCTTT. The encoded protein is CSVEQGSGTEAFF.